These T cell receptor beta chains were read from a single sample in a study of shared clonotypes between healthy human individuals. Method: immunoSEQ multiplex PCR; TCRdb's copy keeps in-frame clones and lacks some. The sample holds approximately 640,000 clones, 80% to 95% seen once. The source material was memory CD8+ T cells from PBMCs. These receptors originate from a man between 18 and 35 years old in good health. Some clones in this sample may be carry-over from other donors' samples. Each CDR3 is given with its conserved first and last residue. D genes are given only for firm matches. Rows may omit the clone size; those that give it use once, few, many or a size class.

TGTGCCAGCAGCTTTGGGCCCCACAATGAGCAGTTCTTC	CASSFGPHNEQFF	TRBV5-6	TRBJ2-1	.	.
TGTGCCATCAGTGAGTCTTCGGGACTAGCCAGCTACGAGCAGTACTTC	CAISESSGLASYEQYF	TRBV10-3	TRBJ2-7	.	TRBD2
TGTGCCAGCAGCCCCGCCACAGACTATGAGCAGTTCTTC	CASSPATDYEQFF	TRBV28	TRBJ2-1	.	.
TGTGCCAGCAGCCAGGGCGCAAGGGAGGGTGTCTCCTACGAGCAGTACTTC	CASSQGAREGVSYEQYF	TRBV4-2	TRBJ2-7	.	TRBD2
TGTGCCAGCAGTCTCACAGGGGGCAATCAGCCCCAGCATTTT	CASSLTGGNQPQHF	TRBV27	TRBJ1-5	once	TRBD1
TGTGCCAGCAGAACGGGAGCGGGAGATACGCAGTATTTT	CASRTGAGDTQYF	TRBV28	TRBJ2-3	once	.
TGTGCCAGTAGACCGGATCCGGGACTAGCCTACGAGCAGTACTTC	CASRPDPGLAYEQYF	TRBV19	TRBJ2-7	.	TRBD2
TGTGCCAGCAGCATCAGGGACGGCAGCTCCTACGAGCAGTACTTC	CASSIRDGSSYEQYF	TRBV13	TRBJ2-7	.	.
TGTGCCAGTAGTATAGCGGTGAACACCGGGGAGCTGTTTTTT	CASSIAVNTGELFF	TRBV19	TRBJ2-2	.	.
TGCGCCAGCAGCTTGGCCAATGGGGCCTACAATGAGCAGTTCTTC	CASSLANGAYNEQFF	TRBV5-1	TRBJ2-1	.	.
TGTGCCAGCAGTTTATCTCGTGGTTCTTCCTACAATGAGCAGTTCTTC	CASSLSRGSSYNEQFF	TRBV27	TRBJ2-1	.	.